The source of this T cell receptor beta chain is a study of beta chain features in type 1 diabetes. The study, taken as a whole, reports: A possible short-template PCR bias applies equally to patients and controls.

Expressed TCRB transcripts got sequenced, as all isolated RNA was reverse transcribed. Assay used: immunoSEQ multiplex PCR; TCRdb lists only in-frame clones, some missing. This table has fewer than 250,000 clones, about 14% appearing once. The V and J ends lost 4 bases and 2 bases respectively, with 10 bases between them. Germline assignment: CDR1 SGHNT and CDR2 YYREEE (reference sequence). This CDR3 is built from 13 residues. A sort by CD45RO/CCR7/CD25/CD127/CD95/CD27 yielded CD4+ naive, central memory, regulatory and stem cell-like memory cells. The table lists this clone with a few counts. Its matching antigen is unknown.

The clonotype originates from a woman aged 40 to 50 in good health. This chain uses TRBV5-4 with TRBJ2-7; possibly TRBD1 for D (6 bases). Specimen: naive CD4+ T cells from blood. Here the CDR3 DNA reads TGTGCCAGCAGCCACTCAGGGGCCTACGAGCAGTACTTC. It is translated as CASSHSGAYEQYF.